Reported below is one T cell receptor beta chain. The antigen is unknown. This CDR3 has 14 residues. Germline lookup yields CDR1 LGHNT and CDR2 FRNRAP. Trimming took 7 bases from V and 4 from J, leaving 14 bases between them. The sample's time point: persistent/refractory GD, antithyroid drugs over 5 years with positive TRAb. The TCR library used RNA extracted from PBMCs. As a group, patients came from one endocrinology department in Xi'an, China. Construction of TCR beta libraries relied on iRepertoire HTBI primers and on Arm-PCR targeting CDR3 regions. TCRdb used MiXCR to reprocess the multiplex PCR reads, holding one entry per CDR3 protein. Seen here are 700,000 or so distinct CDR3 sequences, approximately 29% observed once, and the top ten hold 42%. This specimen comes from a study of regulatory T cells in long-lasting Graves disease. General study findings and limits: Only a small sample size was used, which may have cut accuracy.

The TCR originated in a female donor with Graves disease. The sequences come from peripheral blood mononuclear cells (PBMCs), collected when the disease was refractory, from a patient treated with antithyroid drugs. The rearrangement uses TRBV12-5 and TRBJ1-5; possibly TRBD1 for D (6 bases). CDR3 nucleotides: TGTGCTAGTGCCTCTCTTAGGGGGAATCAGCCCCAGCATTTT. Encoded protein: CASASLRGNQPQHF.